This T cell receptor (beta chain) was captured by sequencing in a study of cytomegalovirus exposure and HLA in healthy donors. Germline CDR1 reads MDHEN; CDR2 reads SYDVKM. The V and J ends lost 7 bases and 8 bases respectively, with 17 bases between them. This CDR3 contains 14 residues. The PCR employed 60 Vbeta primers together with 13 Jbeta primers. Sequencing used immunoSEQ multiplex PCR; TCRdb keeps in-frame clones, though not all of them. The sample records approximately 39,000 clones, approximately 70% being singletons. Sequenced sample: PBMCs. This receptor was obtained from a man between 25 and 39 years old in good health and CMV-seronegative. The chain uses TRBV28 and TRBJ1-4, with D possibly TRBD1 on 6 matching bases. The CDR3 nucleotides are TGTGCCAGCACCACGATGGGGGCAGCAGAAAAACTGTTTTTT. Translation gives CASTTMGAAEKLFF.